Each of the 31 T cell receptor beta chains below was sequenced from the same sample in a study of shared clonotypes between healthy human individuals. The assay was immunoSEQ multiplex PCR, and TCRdb's table has in-frame clones only and misses some. The repertoire includes over 1.5 million clones, 95% to 99% of them detected once, and roughly 0.4% sits in the top ten. The specimen was naive CD4+ T cells sorted from blood. Subset of the sample: CD45RA+ positively selected. These receptors were collected from a man aged 25-40 years in good health.

This CDR3 reads CASSLAVLASATYGYTF. The CDR3 DNA follows: TGTGCCAGCAGCTTAGCTGTGCTGGCCTCTGCCACCTATGGCTACACCTTC. The chain couples TRBV7-2 to TRBJ1-2; D not certain. V was clipped by 0 bases and J by 4 bases, with 18 bases between them. Germline CDR1 reads SGHTA; CDR2 reads FQGNSA. CDR3 length: 17 amino acids.

The gene calls are TRBV5-6 and TRBJ2-7; D gene uncertain. V was trimmed by 3 bases and J by 1 base, leaving 11 bases between them. The CDR3 totals 14 residues. The germline gives CDR1 SGHDT, CDR2 YYEEEE. The CDR3 reads CASSSPGPSYEQYF. The CDR3 DNA reads TGTGCCAGCAGCTCCCCCGGGCCGTCCTACGAGCAGTACTTC.

The chain links TRBV18 to TRBJ2-1; 10 nucleotides line up with TRBD1. Germline loops: CDR1 KGHSH, CDR2 LQKENI. The V segment lost 4 bases and the J segment 5 bases; nucleotides outside the gene matches: 5. CDR3 length: 15 amino acids. The CDR3 reads CASSQTTGGNNEQFF. The DNA for the CDR3 is TGTGCCAGCTCACAAACGACAGGGGGCAACAATGAGCAGTTCTTC.

The chain combines TRBV6-5 with TRBJ1-4, with D hard to call. The V end was cut by 5 bases, the J end by 4 bases, with 14 bases between. Per germline, CDR1 MNHEY and CDR2 SVGAGI. The length of the CDR3 is 15 residues. The CDR3 bases are TGTGCCAGCAGTGCTACCGGCTCCCTTAATGAAAAACTGTTTTTT. Translation gives CASSATGSLNEKLFF.

The gene calls are TRBV5-6 and TRBJ1-5, with 9 bases aligning to TRBD1. Trimming at V came to 2 bases and at J to 5 bases, leaving 5 bases not matched to a gene. This CDR3 is built from 15 residues. Germline values: CDR1 SGHDT, CDR2 YYEEEE. DNA for the CDR3: TGTGCCAGCAGCTTATGGGACAGGGATTATCAGCCCCAGCATTTT. It is translated as CASSLWDRDYQPQHF.

This chain joins TRBV7-2 and TRBJ1-1; D uncertain. Trimming stripped 5 bases from V and 0 bases from J, with 10 bases between. Germline CDR1 reads SGHTA; CDR2 reads FQGNSA. This CDR3 contains 14 residues. CDR3 loop: CASSLDGMNTEAFF. For the CDR3, the DNA is TGTGCCAGCAGCCTGGACGGAATGAACACTGAAGCTTTCTTT.

This chain uses TRBV6-5 with TRBJ2-1; a weak D match, TRBD1 (6 bases). The length of the CDR3 is 14 residues. With 0 bases removed from V and 13 bases from J, the gap between germline ends came to 16 bases. Per the germline V gene, CDR1 is MNHEY and CDR2 is SVGAGI. In DNA, the CDR3 is TGTGCCAGCAGTTACTCACAGGTAGGGGGTGGACAGTTCTTC. Its translation: CASSYSQVGGGQFF.

This chain connects TRBV18 to TRBJ2-7, with 15 nucleotides matching TRBD2. Per the germline V gene, CDR1 is KGHSH and CDR2 is LQKENI. Unmatched junction bases numbered 9, after V lost 5 bases and J lost 4 bases. There are 17 residues in the CDR3. The chain's CDR3 is CASSTGLAGGLAYEQYF. For the CDR3, the DNA is TGTGCCAGCTCAACAGGACTAGCGGGAGGGCTGGCGTACGAGCAGTACTTC.

J is TRBJ2-5 and V is TRBV29-1, with D unresolved. V dropped 4 bases and J dropped 6 bases, with 18 bases sitting between them. The CDR3 covers 14 residues. Germline V gene sequence: CDR1 SQVTM, CDR2 ANQGSEA. The CDR3 sequence: CSVVVSRGLKTQYF. In DNA, the CDR3 is TGCAGCGTTGTGGTCTCTAGAGGTCTAAAGACCCAGTACTTC.

V gene TRBV1 combines with J gene TRBJ1-1. TRBV1 represents a pseudogene. The CDR3 covers 13 residues. The CDR3 loop reads CTSSQDLRRKAFF. As DNA, the CDR3 is TGCACCAGCAGCCAAGATCTTCGGCGGAAAGCTTTCTTT.

This clone was detected only once. The V and J genes are TRBV7-9 and TRBJ1-5; 7 bases align to TRBD1. The CDR3 is 14 amino acids. Germline CDR1 SEHNR, CDR2 FQNEAQ (reference sequence). Germline trimming cut 5 bases from V and 10 bases from J; bases unmatched to any gene: 11. This CDR3 reads CASSGGTVRSPQHF. In nucleotides, the CDR3 is TGTGCCAGCAGCGGGGGGACAGTTCGCTCTCCCCAGCATTTT. Drawing the rest from reference TRBV7-9 and TRBJ1-5, the complete variable domain is DTGVSQNPRHKITKRGQNVTFRCDPISEHNRLYWYRQTLGQGPEFLTYFQNEAQLEKSRLLSDRFSAERPKGSFSTLEIQRTEQGDSAMYLCASSGGTVRSPQHFGDGTRLSIL.

This clone was counted a single time. V usage is TRBV10-1 and J usage is TRBJ1-5; TRBD1 might be the D (6 bases). V lost 4 bases and J 1 base, leaving 8 bases between the germline ends. The CDR3 spans 14 residues. Germline loops: CDR1 WNHNN, CDR2 SYGVQD (reference sequence). The DNA for the CDR3 is TGCGCCAGCAGTGGGGGGGCGAGCAATCAGCCCCAGCATTTT. Translated, it gives CASSGGASNQPQHF.

Concerning this clone: Other DNA sequences in the sample encode the same CDR3. This chain connects TRBV7-2 to TRBJ1-1, with no clear D. CDR1 and CDR2 (germline): SGHTA, FQGNSA. V was clipped by 5 bases and J by 4 bases, with 8 bases between them. The CDR3 runs 12 residues. Here the CDR3 reads CASSPVGTEAFF. The CDR3 DNA reads as TGTGCCAGCAGCCCCGTGGGCACTGAAGCTTTCTTT.

The rearrangement joins TRBV7-2 to TRBJ2-7, with 8 bases aligning to TRBD2. CDR1 is SGHTA, CDR2 FQGNSA, per germline. The CDR3 contains 13 residues. J gave up 5 bases and V 1 base, and 1 base lay outside the gene matches. The CDR3 loop reads CASSLVAGHEQYF. In nucleotides, the CDR3 is TGTGCCAGCAGCTTAGTAGCGGGGCACGAGCAGTACTTC.

The V gene is TRBV25-1, the J gene TRBJ2-7; D might be TRBD2 (5 bases). V was clipped by 10 bases and J by 7 bases, with 14 bases between them. The CDR3 totals 11 residues. Germline V gene data show CDR1 as MGHDK and CDR2 as SYGVNS. The CDR3 spells CATSDPGEQYF. CDR3 DNA sequence: TGTGCCACCTCGGACCCGGGGGAGCAGTACTTC.

This chain's CDR3 is CASSQTFSGRAYEQFF. CDR3 DNA sequence: TGCGCCAGCAGCCAAACATTTAGCGGGAGGGCCTATGAGCAGTTCTTC. The chain employs TRBV4-3 and TRBJ2-1, with TRBD2 identical over 11 bases. The germline CDR1 and CDR2 sequences are LGHNA and YSLEER. Trimming at V came to 2 bases and at J to 8 bases, leaving 8 bases not matched to a gene. CDR3 size: 16 residues.

To note about this clone: The same CDR3 can be traced to other DNA sequences in this sample. CDR3: CASRVNTGELFF. As DNA, the CDR3 is TGTGCCAGCCGCGTAAACACCGGGGAGCTGTTTTTT. The chain employs TRBV28 and TRBJ2-2; no firm D call. Trimming took 8 bases from V and 2 from J, leaving 6 bases between them. CDR1 MDHEN and CDR2 SYDVKM come from the germline V gene. CDR3 length: 12 amino acids.

The chain combines TRBV7-9 with TRBJ1-4; D may be TRBD1 (6 bases). V was shortened by 1 base and J by 7 bases, with 22 bases between the two germline ends. Germline V gene data show CDR1 as SEHNR and CDR2 as FQNEAQ (reference sequence). CDR3 size: 18 residues. CDR3 region: CASSLVGAGRTEGEKLFF. The CDR3, as DNA: TGTGCCAGCAGCTTAGTAGGGGCCGGACGGACAGAAGGTGAAAAACTGTTTTTT.

The chain uses TRBV13 and TRBJ2-7, with a possible D match to TRBD1 (7 bases). V dropped 3 bases and J dropped 5 bases, with 8 bases sitting between them. From germline, CDR1 is PRHDT and CDR2 FYEKMQ (reference sequence). CDR3 length: 12 amino acids. In DNA, the CDR3 is TGTGCCAGCAGCTTCAGGGGGGACGAGCAGTACTTC. The encoded protein is CASSFRGDEQYF.

A single count supports this clone. The rearrangement links TRBV7-2 to TRBJ2-2; D uncertain. V lost 3 bases and J 8 bases, leaving 10 bases between the germline ends. CDR3 size: 13 residues. Germline loops: CDR1 SGHTA, CDR2 FQGNSA. For the CDR3, the DNA is TGTGCCAGCAGCTTGTGGCTTGGGGGGGAGCTGTTTTTT. Encoded protein: CASSLWLGGELFF.

The rearrangement uses TRBV30 and TRBJ2-7; either TRBD1 or TRBD2 may fit D (5 bases each). Trimming took off 1 base at V and 0 bases at J, with 13 bases between the two ends. The germline CDR1 and CDR2 sequences are GTSNPN and SVGIG (reference sequence). This CDR3 has 15 amino acids. CDR3 nucleotides: TGTGCCTGGAGTGCAGGGACGAAGGTCTCCTACGAGCAGTACTTC. Translation gives CAWSAGTKVSYEQYF.

A single count supports this clone. This chain uses TRBV7-9 with TRBJ2-3, with TRBD2 matching over 7 bases. The V gene end was trimmed by 5 bases and the J gene end by 5 bases; junction bases not matched to a gene: 13. Per the germline V gene, CDR1 is SEHNR and CDR2 is FQNEAQ (reference sequence). The CDR3 length is 16 residues. CDR3 nucleotide sequence: TGTGCCAGCAGCCAAGGGGCGGGGCGGGAGCGAGATACGCAGTATTTT. This translates into CASSQGAGRERDTQYF.

This clone was observed a single time. V is TRBV6-5 and J is TRBJ2-7; D might be TRBD1 (5 bases). The CDR3 extends over 14 amino acids. V was shortened by 2 bases and J by 1 base, with 9 bases between the two germline ends. Germline V CDR1 and CDR2: MNHEY, SVGAGI. The CDR3 DNA sequence: TGTGCCAGCAGTTACCGACAGAAATCCTACGAGCAGTACTTC. Translated, it gives CASSYRQKSYEQYF.

V is TRBV7-2 and J is TRBJ2-2; 9 bases align to TRBD2. The germline V gene has CDR1 SGHTA and CDR2 FQGNSA. The CDR3 extends over 18 amino acids. The V segment lost 5 bases and the J segment 2 bases; nucleotides outside the gene matches: 12. Here the CDR3 reads CASSPSWSGRFNTGELFF. In nucleotides, the CDR3 is TGTGCCAGCAGCCCCTCCTGGAGCGGGAGGTTCAACACCGGGGAGCTGTTTTTT.

The chain couples TRBV5-1 to TRBJ2-1, with 8 bases that match TRBD2. The CDR3 has 16 amino acids. After removal of 4 bases from V and 9 bases from J, the junction contained 15 bases not matched to a gene. CDR1 is SGHRS and CDR2 is YFSETQ in the germline V gene. The CDR3 DNA reads as TGCGCCAGCAGCACCATGCCCGGGACTAGGGTAAGTGAGCAGTTCTTC. Protein product: CASSTMPGTRVSEQFF.

The chain combines TRBV2 with TRBJ1-5; maybe TRBD1 (5 bases). The CDR3 has 15 residues. Trimming took off 4 bases at V and 4 bases at J, with 14 bases between the two ends. Germline-derived CDR1 and CDR2 are SNHLY and FYNNEI. The CDR3 DNA reads TGTGCCAGCAGTGGCTTGTGGACATTGAATCAGCCCCAGCATTTT. Translation gives CASSGLWTLNQPQHF.

Comment on this clone: This specimen includes other DNA sequences encoding the same CDR3. This chain links TRBV28 with TRBJ2-7; D remains ambiguous. V was shortened by 5 bases and J by 3 bases, with 5 bases between the two germline ends. CDR3 size: 11 residues. From germline, CDR1 is MDHEN and CDR2 SYDVKM. The CDR3 coding sequence is TGTGCCAGCAGTCGGAGCTACGAGCAGTACTTC. Protein product: CASSRSYEQYF.

This clone was observed once. The gene calls are TRBV19 and TRBJ1-2; D is perhaps TRBD1 (6 bases). The CDR3 is made up of 14 amino acids. The V gene's germline CDR1 is LNHDA and CDR2 SQIVND (reference sequence). Trimming removed 5 bases at V and 4 bases at J, with 14 bases between. The CDR3: CASSRNRDIYGYTF. The CDR3 nucleotides read TGTGCCAGTAGTCGGAACAGGGATATCTATGGCTACACCTTC.

This clone was counted a single time. The rearrangement links TRBV9 to TRBJ2-3; 11 bases map to TRBD2. CDR1 is SGDLS, CDR2 YYNGEE, per germline. The CDR3 covers 21 residues. Unmatched junction bases numbered 17, after V lost 0 bases and J lost 2 bases. DNA for the CDR3: TGTGCCAGCAGCGTAGAGAGGAGGGGGACTAGCGGAACCTTCCCCACAGATACGCAGTATTTT. Its protein product is CASSVERRGTSGTFPTDTQYF.

This clone showed up just once. The J gene is TRBJ2-1, the V gene TRBV5-1, with 9 bases lining up with TRBD2. V dropped 1 base and J dropped 4; count of bases not matched to a gene: 3. The CDR3 has 15 amino acids. CDR1 and CDR2 from the germline V gene are SGHRS and YFSETQ. In DNA form, the CDR3 reads TGCGCCAGCAGCTTGTTAGCGGGAGAGTACAATGAGCAGTTCTTC. Translated, it gives CASSLLAGEYNEQFF.

The chain links TRBV6-6 to TRBJ1-1; D remains unclear. Per the germline V gene, CDR1 is MNHNY and CDR2 is SVGAGI (reference sequence). The CDR3 runs 13 residues. Trimming stripped 6 bases from V and 6 bases from J, with 14 bases between. CDR3: CASSPGGPPEAFF. DNA for the CDR3: TGTGCCAGCAGCCCCGGCGGGCCCCCTGAAGCTTTCTTT.